Described below is a single TCR beta chain sequence and its context. Its matching antigen is unknown. Researchers ran the PCR with 60 Vbeta and 13 Jbeta primers. Method: immunoSEQ multiplex PCR; TCRdb's copy keeps in-frame clones and lacks some. This table has around 120,000 clones, about 80% appearing once. The data belong to a study of cytomegalovirus exposure and HLA in healthy donors. Looking at the study overall: Early released data had approximately 86 million unique TCRs, all coming from HLA-typed donors.

General observations from the study: In vitro data verified three CMV-associated chains as specific for CMV antigens.

The sequence was collected from a woman between 40 and 55 years old in good health and CMV-seronegative. Sequenced input: PBMCs.

CDR3 sequence reads: CASSYLEGGSYEQYF. The DNA for the CDR3 is TGTGCCAGCAGTTATCTGGAGGGAGGGTCCTACGAGCAGTACTTC. The V gene is TRBV6-5, the J gene TRBJ2-7; 7 nucleotides agree with TRBD2. This CDR3 region has 15 residues. V lost 3 bases and J lost 1; bases outside the gene matches: 6. Germline-derived CDR1 and CDR2 are MNHEY and SVGAGI.